These 14 T cell receptor beta chains share one sample of origin, sequenced in a study of T cells in pancreatic ductal adenocarcinoma. Data came from immunoSEQ multiplex PCR; TCRdb stores just in-frame clones and leaves some out. The repertoire holds over 85,000 clones, with over 90% as singletons. The selected patients with pancreatic ductal adenocarcinoma had surgery but no neoadjuvant therapy. The sequenced material came from PBMCs. The source is a human donor with pancreatic ductal adenocarcinoma.

In this sample, this clone turned up a few times. J is TRBJ2-7 and V is TRBV10-1; 12 positions agree with TRBD2. The CDR3 runs to 18 residues. Germline V CDR1 and CDR2: WNHNN, SYGVQD (reference sequence). With 1 base clipped from V and 0 bases from J, the junction kept 7 bases outside the gene matches. This CDR3 reads CASSELQRTSGASYEQYF. CDR3 coding DNA: TGCGCCAGCAGTGAGTTACAAAGGACTAGCGGGGCCTCCTACGAGCAGTACTTC.

The chain uses TRBV27 and TRBJ2-1, with TRBD1 identical over 10 bases. This CDR3 has 16 residues. Germline V gives CDR1 MNHEY, CDR2 SMNVEV (reference sequence). Trimming cost V 5 bases and J 7 bases; bases outside gene matches: 11. The CDR3 reads CASSTPGTGDLNEQFF. CDR3 nucleotides: TGTGCCAGCAGTACGCCCGGGACAGGGGATTTGAATGAGCAGTTCTTC.

The chain links TRBV5-1 to TRBJ2-5; 10 bases align to TRBD1. J lost 2 bases, V lost 1 base, and 8 bases had no gene match. The germline CDR1 and CDR2 sequences are SGHRS and YFSETQ. CDR3 size: 17 residues. The DNA for the CDR3 is TGCGCCAGCAGCTTGTTAGGGACAGGGGCCGTACAAGAGACCCAGTACTTC. It is translated as CASSLLGTGAVQETQYF. The variable domain in full, completed from reference TRBV5-1 and TRBJ2-5, reads KAGVTQTPRYLIKTRGQQVTLSCSPISGHRSVSWYQQTPGQGLQFLFEYFSETQRNKGNFPGRFSGRQFSNSRSEMNVSTLELGDSALYLCASSLLGTGAVQETQYFGPGTRLLVL.

V gene TRBV7-2 combines with J gene TRBJ2-7, with a tentative D call TRBD1 (6 bases). The CDR3 totals 16 residues. Looked up from germline, CDR1 is SGHTA and CDR2 is FQGNSA. V was cut by 4 bases and J by 1 base, with 17 bases left in between. CDR3 nucleotides: TGTGCCAGCAGCTCCAACCGGGACACGGCATCCTACGAGCAGTACTTC. This encodes CASSSNRDTASYEQYF.

The chain links TRBV15 to TRBJ1-3; 7 bases line up with TRBD1. V shed 3 bases and J 0 bases; nucleotides not matched to a gene: 5. Germline CDR1 LNHNV, CDR2 YYDKDF (reference sequence). The CDR3 covers 16 residues. The CDR3 loop is CATSRDRSSSGNTIYF. In nucleotides, the CDR3 is TGTGCCACCAGCAGGGACAGGTCCAGCTCTGGAAACACCATATATTTT. Full variable domain (outside the CDR3, taken from reference TRBV15 and TRBJ1-3): DAMVIQNPRYQVTQFGKPVTLSCSQTLNHNVMYWYQQKSSQAPKLLFHYYDKDFNNEADTPDNFQSRRPNTSFCFLDIRSPGLGDTAMYLCATSRDRSSSGNTIYFGEGSWLTVV.

V and J are TRBV19 and TRBJ1-1; 7 nucleotides align to TRBD1. The J segment lost 3 bases and the V segment lost 6 bases, leaving 10 bases of the junction unmatched. Germline-derived CDR1 and CDR2 are LNHDA and SQIVND (reference sequence). The CDR3 runs 15 residues. In nucleotides, the CDR3 is TGTGCCAGTAGGCCCAGACAGGGATCGGACACTGAAGCTTTCTTT. It encodes CASRPRQGSDTEAFF.

This chain uses TRBV9 with TRBJ2-5; no clear D gene. The CDR3 is made up of 14 amino acids. Trimming pared 4 bases from V and 2 bases from J, leaving 12 bases between. Germline CDR1 SGDLS, CDR2 YYNGEE. This CDR3 is CASSPTDLQETQYF. As DNA, the CDR3 is TGTGCCAGCAGCCCTACCGATCTACAAGAGACCCAGTACTTC. Variable domain in full (rest from reference TRBV9 and TRBJ2-5): DSGVTQTPKHLITATGQRVTLRCSPRSGDLSVYWYQQSLDQGLQFLIQYYNGEERAKGNILERFSAQQFPDLHSELNLSSLELGDSALYFCASSPTDLQETQYFGPGTRLLVL.

The J gene is TRBJ2-7, the V gene TRBV30; a possible D gene is TRBD1 (5 bases). From germline, CDR1 is GTSNPN and CDR2 SVGIG (reference sequence). CDR3 size: 12 residues. Trimming took off 2 bases at V and 3 bases at J, with 8 bases between the two ends. CDR3 sequence: CAWSLQGYEQYF. Here the CDR3 DNA reads TGTGCCTGGAGTCTGCAGGGCTACGAGCAGTACTTC.

CDR3 region: CASSRDRANTGELFF. In nucleotides, the CDR3 is TGTGCCAGCAGCCGGGACAGGGCAAACACCGGGGAGCTGTTTTTT. The V gene is TRBV11-1, the J gene TRBJ2-2, with 9 positions matching TRBD1. Germline V gene lookup returns CDR1 SGHAT and CDR2 FQDESV (reference sequence). The CDR3 covers 15 residues. J was trimmed by 2 bases and V by 5 bases; bases with no gene match: 3.

The table lists this clone with a count of one. The chain couples TRBV18 to TRBJ2-2; unclear D gene. This CDR3 is built from 14 residues. V was clipped by 2 bases and J by 3 bases, with 7 bases between them. Germline V CDR1 and CDR2: KGHSH, LQKENI. CDR3 sequence reads: CASSPTADTGELFF. In DNA, the CDR3 is TGTGCCAGCTCACCAACGGCGGACACCGGGGAGCTGTTTTTT.

The V and J genes are TRBV1 and TRBJ2-7; TRBD2 is taken as the D call from the table, unchecked against the DNA. TRBV1 is noted as a pseudogene. CDR3 length equals 17 residues. CDR3 bases: TGCACCAGCAGCCAAAGGGGGAGCGGGAGGCCCTCCTACGAGCAGTACTTC. Translated, it gives CTSSQRGSGRPSYEQYF.

The chain is built from TRBV28 and TRBJ1-1; no definite D call. The CDR3 contains 12 residues. With 2 bases removed from V and 12 bases from J, the gap between germline ends came to 13 bases. Germline CDR1 reads MDHEN; CDR2 reads SYDVKM. The DNA of the CDR3 is TGTGCCAGCAGTTTAGAGGTTACTCTTCCTTTCTTT. Translating gives CASSLEVTLPFF.

The chain links TRBV6-5 to TRBJ2-7, with 8 nucleotides matching TRBD1. The CDR3 is made up of 15 amino acids. After removal of 6 bases from V and 0 bases from J, the junction contained 7 bases not matched to a gene. Looked up from germline, CDR1 is MNHEY and CDR2 is SVGAGI. The DNA of the CDR3 is TGTGCCAGCAGCACAGGGGGTTTAACCTCCTACGAGCAGTACTTC. Residues: CASSTGGLTSYEQYF.

The chain carries TRBV4-1 and TRBJ2-7, with a tentative D call TRBD2 (5 bases). This CDR3 is 15 amino acids long. V shed 4 bases and J shed 0 bases, with 13 bases lying between them. Germline values: CDR1 MGHRA, CDR2 YSYEKL. The CDR3 loop is CASSPTTRASYEQYF. The DNA of the CDR3 is TGCGCCAGCAGCCCAACAACGAGGGCCTCCTACGAGCAGTACTTC.